The subject of this entry is one T cell receptor beta chain. The data originate from a study of radiotherapy plus CTLA-4 blockade in lung cancer. Germline lookup yields CDR1 MNHNS and CDR2 SASEGT. Trimming shortened V by 4 bases and J by 7 bases, and 17 bases separated the two germline ends. This CDR3 spans 14 amino acids. Some clones are missing from TCRdb's copy, which holds only in-frame ones; the method was immunoSEQ multiplex PCR. This table holds about 80,000 clones, under 90% found once. Sequences were derived from peripheral blood, sampled from a patient treated with radiotherapy plus ipilimumab. The source of this sequence is a human donor with non-small cell lung cancer who had stable disease on radiotherapy plus ipilimumab. The genes are TRBV6-1 and TRBJ2-7; unclear D gene. CDR3 loop: CASSVGAKMGEQYF. The DNA of the CDR3 is TGTGCCAGCAGTGTGGGTGCGAAGATGGGTGAGCAGTACTTC.